This TCR beta chain was obtained from a study of T cells in Graves' hyperthyroidism and ophthalmopathy. The sample holds many counts of this clonotype. From germline, CDR1 is MDHEN and CDR2 SYDVKM. The CDR3 is 13 residues long. Trimming removed 2 bases at V and 5 bases at J, with 9 bases between. There were TCR beta CDR3 regions amplified from RNA transcripts. When the TCR CDR3 underwent first-round RT-PCR, the HTBI primer set was used. Via MiXCR, TCRdb re-called the multiplex PCR reads, giving one row per CDR3 protein. The sample holds about 350,000 distinct CDR3 sequences, about 14% seen once. Sequencing was performed on blood. The chain joins TRBV28 to TRBJ1-1; weak D call: TRBD1 (6 bases). This receptor was taken from a woman in her twenties or thirties with Graves' hyperthyroidism. The DNA of the CDR3 is TGTGCCAGCAGTTTACCCGGGACAACTGAAGCTTTCTTT. Encoded protein: CASSLPGTTEAFF.